This TCR beta chain was retrieved from a study of T-cell memory formation after mild COVID-19. Study overall: Largely, TCR clusters stayed within a single donor.

TCRdb processed the 5' RACE reads anew with MiXCR; each CDR3 protein has one entry. The sample shows about 150,000 distinct CDR3 sequences, around 5.8% of them seen only once. Study outcomes and limitations: Some responding clones appeared in pre-infection memory, suggesting cross-reactive memory joined. CD4/CD8 balance held among clones contracting day 15 to 85, and later expanders leaned CD4+.

The germline V gene encodes CDR1 SGHRS and CDR2 YFSETQ. The CDR3 totals 12 residues. The V end was cut by 0 bases, the J end by 5 bases, with 5 bases between. This clonotype was recorded at least ten times. The target antigen is unknown. The sample comprised PBMCs or a T cell subset sorted from them (not recorded which). The chain joins TRBV5-1 to TRBJ2-5; the D is unclear. The receptor comes from an adult woman who had mild COVID-19 (a few samples of this study predate the infection). Cell type and time point are not known. The CDR3 nucleotides read TGCGCCAGCAGCTTGGCCGGGGAGACCCAGTACTTC. Translating gives CASSLAGETQYF.